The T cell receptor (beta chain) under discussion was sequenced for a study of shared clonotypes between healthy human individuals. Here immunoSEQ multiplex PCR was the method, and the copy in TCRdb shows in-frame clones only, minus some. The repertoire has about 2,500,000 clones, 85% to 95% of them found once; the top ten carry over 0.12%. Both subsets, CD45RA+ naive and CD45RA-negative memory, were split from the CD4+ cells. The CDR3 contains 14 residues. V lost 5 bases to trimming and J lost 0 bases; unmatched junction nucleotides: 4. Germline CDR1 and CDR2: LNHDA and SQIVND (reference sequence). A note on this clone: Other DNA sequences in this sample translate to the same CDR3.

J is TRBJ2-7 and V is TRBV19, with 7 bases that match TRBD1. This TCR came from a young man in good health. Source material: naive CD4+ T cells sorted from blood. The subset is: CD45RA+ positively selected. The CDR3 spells CASSLTGSSYEQYF. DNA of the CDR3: TGTGCCAGTAGTTTGACAGGGAGCTCCTACGAGCAGTACTTC.